Listed here is a single T cell receptor (beta chain). The identical CDR3 is also encoded by other nucleotide sequences in the sample. TCRdb keeps only in-frame clones here, not all; method: immunoSEQ multiplex PCR. The sample records roughly 210,000 clones, about 88% being singletons. The CDR3 extends over 16 amino acids. The V gene end was trimmed by 3 bases and the J gene end by 0 bases; junction bases not matched to a gene: 4. The germline V gene has CDR1 LNHDA and CDR2 SQIVND (reference sequence). These data belong to a study of blood T cell repertoires in COVID-19. Across the study: From the United States, Italy and Spain came samples of acute and convalescent COVID-19. From T cells, B-cell-depleted T cells, or PBMCs came the material, which was cDNA or gDNA.

The source is a man in his 70s with acute or convalescent COVID-19. Source material: peripheral blood. The chain joins TRBV19 to TRBJ2-1; TRBD2 aligns across 8 bases. The CDR3 sequence: CASSIGSGSSYNEQFF. The CDR3 bases are TGTGCCAGTAGTATTGGGAGCGGGAGCTCCTACAATGAGCAGTTCTTC.